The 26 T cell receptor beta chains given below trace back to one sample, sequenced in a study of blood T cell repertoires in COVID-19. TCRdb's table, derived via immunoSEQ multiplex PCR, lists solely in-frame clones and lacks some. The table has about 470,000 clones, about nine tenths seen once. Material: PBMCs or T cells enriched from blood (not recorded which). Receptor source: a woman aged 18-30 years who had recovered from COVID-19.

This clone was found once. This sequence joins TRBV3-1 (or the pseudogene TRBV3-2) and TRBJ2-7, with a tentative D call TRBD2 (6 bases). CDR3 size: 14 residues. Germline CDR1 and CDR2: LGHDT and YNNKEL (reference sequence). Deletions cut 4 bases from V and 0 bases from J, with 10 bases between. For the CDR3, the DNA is TGTGCCAGCAGCCTCGGAGGGTTCTCCTACGAGCAGTACTTC. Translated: CASSLGGFSYEQYF.

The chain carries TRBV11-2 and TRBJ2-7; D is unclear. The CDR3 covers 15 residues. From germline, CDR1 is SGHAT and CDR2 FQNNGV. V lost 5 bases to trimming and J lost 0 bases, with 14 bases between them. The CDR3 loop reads CASSRRRLSSYEQYF. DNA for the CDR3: TGTGCCAGCAGCCGCCGAAGACTTAGCTCCTACGAGCAGTACTTC.

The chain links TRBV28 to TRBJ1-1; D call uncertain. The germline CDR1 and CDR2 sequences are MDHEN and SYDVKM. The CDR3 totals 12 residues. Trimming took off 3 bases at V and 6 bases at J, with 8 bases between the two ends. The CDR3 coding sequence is TGTGCCAGCAGTTTGATCTCGGCTGAAGCTTTCTTT. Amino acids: CASSLISAEAFF.

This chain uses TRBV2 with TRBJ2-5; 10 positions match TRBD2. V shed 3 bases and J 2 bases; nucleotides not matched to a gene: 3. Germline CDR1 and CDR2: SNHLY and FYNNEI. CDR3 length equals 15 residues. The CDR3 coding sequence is TGTGCCAGCAGTGAGGCTAGCGGGGGTCAAGAGACCCAGTACTTC. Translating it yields CASSEASGGQETQYF.

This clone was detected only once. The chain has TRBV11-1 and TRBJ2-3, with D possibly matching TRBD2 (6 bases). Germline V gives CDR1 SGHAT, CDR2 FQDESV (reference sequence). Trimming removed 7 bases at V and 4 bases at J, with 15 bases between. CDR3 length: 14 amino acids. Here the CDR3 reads CASNLAGGSDTQYF. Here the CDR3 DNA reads TGTGCCAGCAACCTCGCCGGGGGTTCAGATACGCAGTATTTT.

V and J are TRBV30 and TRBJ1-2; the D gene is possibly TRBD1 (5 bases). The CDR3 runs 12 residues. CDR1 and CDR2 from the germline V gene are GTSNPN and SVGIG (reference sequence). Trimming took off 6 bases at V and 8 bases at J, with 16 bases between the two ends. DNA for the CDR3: TGTGCCTGCAGTCAGGGCCGTGGAGGCTACACCTTC. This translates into CACSQGRGGYTF.

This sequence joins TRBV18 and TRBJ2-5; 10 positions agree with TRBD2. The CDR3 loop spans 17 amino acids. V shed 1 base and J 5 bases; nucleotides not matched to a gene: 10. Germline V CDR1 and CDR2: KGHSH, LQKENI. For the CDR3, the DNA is TGTGCCAGCTCACCACGGGTCAAGCGGGGGGGCCCGGAGACCCAGTACTTC. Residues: CASSPRVKRGGPETQYF.

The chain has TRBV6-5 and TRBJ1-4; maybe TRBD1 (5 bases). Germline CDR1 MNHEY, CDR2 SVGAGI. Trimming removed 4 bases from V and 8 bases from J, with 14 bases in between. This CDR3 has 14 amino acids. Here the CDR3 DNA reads TGTGCCAGCAGTTCGGGTCAGGGTGGGGAAAAACTGTTTTTT. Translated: CASSSGQGGEKLFF.

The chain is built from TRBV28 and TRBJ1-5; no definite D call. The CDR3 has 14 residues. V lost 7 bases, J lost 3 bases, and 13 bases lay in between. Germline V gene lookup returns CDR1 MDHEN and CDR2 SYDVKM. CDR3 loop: CASTTGFFNQPQHF. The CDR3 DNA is TGTGCCAGCACCACGGGGTTTTTCAATCAGCCCCAGCATTTT.

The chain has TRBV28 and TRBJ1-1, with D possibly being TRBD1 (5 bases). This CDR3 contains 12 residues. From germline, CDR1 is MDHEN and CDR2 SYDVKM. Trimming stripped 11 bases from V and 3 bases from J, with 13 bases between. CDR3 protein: CARDEGDTEAFF. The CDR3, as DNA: TGTGCCCGCGACGAAGGGGACACTGAAGCTTTCTTT.

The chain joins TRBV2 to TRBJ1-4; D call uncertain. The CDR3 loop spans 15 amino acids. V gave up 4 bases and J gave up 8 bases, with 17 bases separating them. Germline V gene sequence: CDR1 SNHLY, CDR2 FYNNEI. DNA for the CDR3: TGTGCCAGCAGTGTTGATTCGGGTGGTGGGGAAAAACTGTTTTTT. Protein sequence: CASSVDSGGGEKLFF. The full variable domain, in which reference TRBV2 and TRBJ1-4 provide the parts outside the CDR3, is EPEVTQTPSHQVTQMGQEVILRCVPISNHLYFYWYRQILGQKVEFLVSFYNNEISEKSEIFDDQFSVERPDGSNFTLKIRSTKLEDSAMYFCASSVDSGGGEKLFFGSGTQLSVL.

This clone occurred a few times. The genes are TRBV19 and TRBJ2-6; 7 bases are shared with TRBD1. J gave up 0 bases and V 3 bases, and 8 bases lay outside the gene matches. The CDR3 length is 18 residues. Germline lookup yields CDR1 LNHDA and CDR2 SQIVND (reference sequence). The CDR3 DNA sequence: TGTGCCAGTAGTATCCGGGGACAGCTATCCTCTGGGGCCAACGTCCTGACTTTC. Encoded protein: CASSIRGQLSSGANVLTF. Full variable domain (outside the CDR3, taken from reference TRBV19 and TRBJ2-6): DGGITQSPKYLFRKEGQNVTLSCEQNLNHDAMYWYRQDPGQGLRLIYYSQIVNDFQKGDIAEGYSVSREKKESFPLTVTSAQKNPTAFYLCASSIRGQLSSGANVLTFGAGSRLTVL.

Here the CDR3 reads CAISGGTGLGEQYF. The CDR3 DNA follows: TGTGCCATCAGTGGCGGGACAGGTTTGGGTGAGCAGTACTTC. The J gene is TRBJ2-7, the V gene TRBV10-3; 8 bases are a match to TRBD1. The V gene end was trimmed by 4 bases and the J gene end by 7 bases; junction bases not matched to a gene: 9. CDR3 length: 14 residues. CDR1 ENHRY and CDR2 SYGVKD come from the germline V gene.

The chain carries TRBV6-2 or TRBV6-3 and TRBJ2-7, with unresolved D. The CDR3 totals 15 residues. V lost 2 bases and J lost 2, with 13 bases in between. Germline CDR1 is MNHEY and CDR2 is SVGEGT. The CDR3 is CASSYGPKSPYEQYF. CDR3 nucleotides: TGTGCCAGCAGTTACGGGCCGAAATCCCCCTACGAGCAGTACTTC.

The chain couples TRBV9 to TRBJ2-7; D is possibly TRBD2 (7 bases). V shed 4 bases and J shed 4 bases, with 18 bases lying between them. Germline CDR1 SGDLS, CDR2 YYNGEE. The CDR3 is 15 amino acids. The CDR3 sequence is CASSPGGTPFYEQYF. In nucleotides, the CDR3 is TGTGCCAGCAGCCCCGGGGGGACACCCTTTTACGAGCAGTACTTC.

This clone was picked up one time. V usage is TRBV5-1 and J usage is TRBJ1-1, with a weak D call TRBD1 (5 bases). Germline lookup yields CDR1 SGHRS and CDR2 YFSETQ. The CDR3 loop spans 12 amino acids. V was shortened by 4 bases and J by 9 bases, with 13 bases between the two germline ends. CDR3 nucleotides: TGCGCCAGCAGCCCCAAGGGGCTCAAAGCTTTCTTT. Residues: CASSPKGLKAFF.

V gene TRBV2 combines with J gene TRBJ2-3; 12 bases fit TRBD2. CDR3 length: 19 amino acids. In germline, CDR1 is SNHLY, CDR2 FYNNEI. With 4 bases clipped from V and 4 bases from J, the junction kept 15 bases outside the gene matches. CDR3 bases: TGTGCCAGCAGTGTTGAACTAGCGGGGGGCCGACTGGGATCAGATACGCAGTATTTT. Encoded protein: CASSVELAGGRLGSDTQYF. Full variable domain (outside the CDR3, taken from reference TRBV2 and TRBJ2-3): EPEVTQTPSHQVTQMGQEVILRCVPISNHLYFYWYRQILGQKVEFLVSFYNNEISEKSEIFDDQFSVERPDGSNFTLKIRSTKLEDSAMYFCASSVELAGGRLGSDTQYFGPGTRLTVL.

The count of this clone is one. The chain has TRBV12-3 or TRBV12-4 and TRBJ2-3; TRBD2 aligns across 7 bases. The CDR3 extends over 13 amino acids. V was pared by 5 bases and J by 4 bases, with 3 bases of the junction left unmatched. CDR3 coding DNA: TGTGCCAGCAGTCTGACTAGCCCAGATACGCAGTATTTT. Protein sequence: CASSLTSPDTQYF.

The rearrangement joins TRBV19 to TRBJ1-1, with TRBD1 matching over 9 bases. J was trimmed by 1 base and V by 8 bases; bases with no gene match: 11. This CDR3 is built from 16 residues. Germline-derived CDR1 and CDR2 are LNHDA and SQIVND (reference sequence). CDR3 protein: CASSDPQGARNTEAFF. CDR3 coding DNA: TGTGCCAGTTCTGACCCACAGGGGGCGCGGAACACTGAAGCTTTCTTT.

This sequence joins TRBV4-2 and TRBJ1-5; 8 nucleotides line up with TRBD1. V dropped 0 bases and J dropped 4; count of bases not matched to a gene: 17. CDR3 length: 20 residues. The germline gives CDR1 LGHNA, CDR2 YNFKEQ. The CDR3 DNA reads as TGTGCCAGCAGCCAAGATCTGGGACAGGTGAGTGCGAATGCGAATCAGCCCCAGCATTTT. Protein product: CASSQDLGQVSANANQPQHF.

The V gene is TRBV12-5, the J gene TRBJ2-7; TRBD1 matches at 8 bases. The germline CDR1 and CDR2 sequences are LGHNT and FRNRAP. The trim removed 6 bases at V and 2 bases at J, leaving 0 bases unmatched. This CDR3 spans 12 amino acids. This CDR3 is CASGQGAYEQYF. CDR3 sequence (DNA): TGTGCTAGTGGACAGGGGGCCTACGAGCAGTACTTC.

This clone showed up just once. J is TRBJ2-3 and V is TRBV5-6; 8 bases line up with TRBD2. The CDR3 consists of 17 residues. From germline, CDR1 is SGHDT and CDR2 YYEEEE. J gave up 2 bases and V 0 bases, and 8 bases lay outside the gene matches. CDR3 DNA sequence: TGTGCCAGCAGCTTGGTCCGAGCGGGGGCCCTCACAGATACGCAGTATTTT. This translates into CASSLVRAGALTDTQYF.

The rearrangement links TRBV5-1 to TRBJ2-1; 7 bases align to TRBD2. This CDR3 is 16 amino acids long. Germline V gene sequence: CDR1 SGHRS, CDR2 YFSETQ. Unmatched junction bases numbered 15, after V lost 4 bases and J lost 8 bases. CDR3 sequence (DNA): TGCGCCAGCAGCCAGCAAGGACTAGAAGGGCAGGATGAGCAGTTCTTC. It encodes CASSQQGLEGQDEQFF.

The chain's CDR3 is CASSLSTSGQETQYF. The CDR3 region has the DNA TGTGCCAGCAGTTTATCCACTAGCGGGCAAGAGACCCAGTACTTC. The chain is built from TRBV27 and TRBJ2-5, with 9 bases lining up with TRBD2. The CDR3 length is 15 residues. Germline CDR1 reads MNHEY; CDR2 reads SMNVEV (reference sequence). Trimming at V came to 0 bases and at J to 2 bases, leaving 1 base not matched to a gene.

DNA of the CDR3: TGTGCCAGCGAGGGGGGGACAGGTCAAATGGGCAATCAGCCCCAGCATTTT. Protein sequence: CASEGGTGQMGNQPQHF. The chain employs TRBV28 and TRBJ1-5, with 8 nucleotides matching TRBD1. This CDR3 has 17 residues. Germline CDR1 is MDHEN and CDR2 is SYDVKM. V gave up 8 bases and J gave up 2 bases; unmatched junction bases: 14.

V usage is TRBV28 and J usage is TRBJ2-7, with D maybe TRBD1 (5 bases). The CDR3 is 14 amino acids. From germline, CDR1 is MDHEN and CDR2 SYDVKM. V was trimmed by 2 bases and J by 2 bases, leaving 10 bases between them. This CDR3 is CASSLGQGPYEQYF. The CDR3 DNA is TGTGCCAGCAGTTTAGGGCAGGGCCCCTACGAGCAGTACTTC.